The text below deals with one T cell receptor beta chain. Sequenced by immunoSEQ multiplex PCR; TCRdb stores in-frame clones only, minus some. The repertoire holds some 14,000 clones, with about four fifths as singletons. This sample was taken from a study of early stage breast cancer tumors. In the study overall: Most invasive tumors, twelve of 16, were ER+/PR+/HER2-.

V was trimmed by 5 bases and J by 0 bases, leaving 13 bases between them. The germline V gene has CDR1 SNHLY and CDR2 FYNNEI. The CDR3 is 16 amino acids. The chain links TRBV2 to TRBJ2-2; weak D call: TRBD1 (6 bases). The source is a young adult with breast cancer. The sequenced sample was normal breast tissue next to the tumor. CDR3 nucleotides: TGTGCCAGCAGTCGGGACATATTAACGAACACCGGGGAGCTGTTTTTT. This codes for CASSRDILTNTGELFF.